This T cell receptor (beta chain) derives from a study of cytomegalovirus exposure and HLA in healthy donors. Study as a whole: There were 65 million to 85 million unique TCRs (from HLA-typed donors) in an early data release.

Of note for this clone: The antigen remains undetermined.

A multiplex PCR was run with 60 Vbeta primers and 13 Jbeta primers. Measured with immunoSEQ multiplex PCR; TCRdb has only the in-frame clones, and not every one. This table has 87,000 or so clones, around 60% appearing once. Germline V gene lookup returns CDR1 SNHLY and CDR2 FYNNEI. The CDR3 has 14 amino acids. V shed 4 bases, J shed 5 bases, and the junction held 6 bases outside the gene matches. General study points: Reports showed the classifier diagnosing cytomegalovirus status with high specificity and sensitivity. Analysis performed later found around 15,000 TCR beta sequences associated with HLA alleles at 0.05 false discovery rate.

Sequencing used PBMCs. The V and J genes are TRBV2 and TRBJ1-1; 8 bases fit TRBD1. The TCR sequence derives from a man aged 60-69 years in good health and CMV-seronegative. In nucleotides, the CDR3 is TGTGCCAGCAGTGGATTAACAGGGGGGACTGAAGCTTTCTTT. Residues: CASSGLTGGTEAFF.